Included here is one TCR beta chain sequence, with context. Generated by immunoSEQ multiplex PCR, the TCRdb table keeps only in-frame clones and is missing some. The sample lists around 15,000 clones; over 90% were seen once. This sample is part of a study of T cell changes during pregnancy in multiple sclerosis. Per the germline V gene, CDR1 is SGHTA and CDR2 is FQGNSA. With 5 bases clipped from V and 7 bases from J, the junction kept 8 bases outside the gene matches. This CDR3 has 14 amino acids. The receptor's source is a female donor in good health, enrolled as a control in a pregnancy study. The chain combines TRBV7-2 with TRBJ1-5; 7 nucleotides line up with TRBD1. Sequencing was performed on peripheral blood, taken in the second trimester of pregnancy. The CDR3 loop reads CASSPDRDWQPQHF. CDR3 DNA sequence: TGTGCCAGCAGCCCAGACAGGGACTGGCAGCCCCAGCATTTT.